A single T cell receptor (beta chain) is shown here with its context. The antigen remains undetermined. Between the trimmed V and J ends, which lost 2 bases and 0 bases, there was a span of 12 bases. This CDR3 spans 16 amino acids. In germline, CDR1 is SGHNT, CDR2 YYREEE (reference sequence). Once sorted, every population was more than 95% pure. Sequencing targeted expressed TCRB transcripts, as all isolated RNA had been reverse transcribed. Clones were sequenced by immunoSEQ multiplex PCR, and TCRdb holds only the in-frame ones, with some missing. The sample comprises just over 600,000 clones, roughly 16% of which are singletons, and about 0.093% rests with the top ten. The sample comes from a study of beta chain features in type 1 diabetes. Study-level findings and limits: The study found moderately but significantly shorter TCRB CDR3s in all four CD4+ subsets of Type 1 diabetes patients.

V gene TRBV5-4 combines with J gene TRBJ2-4; D is possibly TRBD1 (6 bases). The sequence was collected from a man younger than 35 in good health. The sequenced material came from naive CD4+ T cells from blood. CDR3 sequence reads: CASSFRQDVAKNIQYF. CDR3 DNA: TGTGCCAGCAGCTTTAGACAGGACGTAGCCAAAAACATTCAGTACTTC.